This T cell receptor beta chain derives from a study of human thymus T cells. Turning to this clone: What it binds is unknown.

The table came from immunoSEQ multiplex PCR; TCRdb's copy has only in-frame clones and leaves some out. The data hold 120,000 or so clones, with around 95% observed a single time. The V and J ends lost 4 bases and 2 bases respectively, with 20 bases between them. CDR3 length equals 17 residues. Germline-derived CDR1 and CDR2 are SGHRS and YFSETQ. Study-wide findings and caveats: Related work showed strongly overlapping thymic repertoires across unrelated individuals. Thymic and blood repertoires seemed to show skewed V and J gene use.

The source of the thymus tissue was resections taken during corrective heart surgery. The donors were infants in Finland with congenital heart defects, otherwise immunologically healthy. Material for sequencing was thymus tissue. This TCR derives from a boy in the first two years of life with a congenital heart defect but otherwise immunologically healthy. This chain connects TRBV5-1 to TRBJ2-3, with a tentative D call TRBD2 (7 bases). The CDR3 DNA reads TGCGCCAGCAGCCGTCCAGAGGGGGGGCCCCACACAGATACGCAGTATTTT. Translated: CASSRPEGGPHTDTQYF.